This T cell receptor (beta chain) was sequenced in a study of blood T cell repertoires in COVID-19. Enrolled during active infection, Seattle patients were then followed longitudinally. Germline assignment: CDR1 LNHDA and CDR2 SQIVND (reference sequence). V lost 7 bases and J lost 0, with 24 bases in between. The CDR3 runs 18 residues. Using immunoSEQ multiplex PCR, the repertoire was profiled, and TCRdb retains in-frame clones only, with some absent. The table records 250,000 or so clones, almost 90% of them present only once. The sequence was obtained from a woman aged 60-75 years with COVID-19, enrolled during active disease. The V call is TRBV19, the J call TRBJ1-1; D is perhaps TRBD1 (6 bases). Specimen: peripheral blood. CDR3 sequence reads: CASTAATGLVPMNTEAFF. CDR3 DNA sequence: TGTGCCAGTACCGCAGCTACAGGGCTCGTTCCTATGAACACTGAAGCTTTCTTT. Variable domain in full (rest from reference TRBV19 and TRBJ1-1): DGGITQSPKYLFRKEGQNVTLSCEQNLNHDAMYWYRQDPGQGLRLIYYSQIVNDFQKGDIAEGYSVSREKKESFPLTVTSAQKNPTAFYLCASTAATGLVPMNTEAFFGQGTRLTVV.